This T cell receptor beta chain comes out of a study of T-cell reconstitution after alpha-beta-depleted transplantation in children. Molecular barcoding with unique molecular identifiers was used for the TCRbeta library. One entry per CDR3 protein results from TCRdb running MiXCR on the PCR reads. The sample lists 400,000 to 500,000 distinct CDR3 sequences, under 13% seen once, with over 4.5% in the top ten. The receptor comes from a human donor who donated a stem cell graft to a child with acute myeloid leukemia. Source: PBMCs from the stem cell graft donor, taken from the stem cell graft.

The CDR3 DNA is TGTGCCAGTAGTATTTTACAGAGCCCCAATGAGCAGTTCTTC. This gives the protein CASSILQSPNEQFF. The J gene is TRBJ2-1, the V gene TRBV19; the D is unclear. V dropped 3 bases and J dropped 6 bases, with 12 bases sitting between them. The germline gives CDR1 LNHDA, CDR2 SQIVND (reference sequence). This CDR3 is 14 amino acids long.